This TCR beta chain was retrieved from a study of CD8+CD57+ T cells in acquired aplastic anemia. This CDR3 is 11 amino acids long. Trimming stripped 7 bases from V and 10 bases from J, with 12 bases between. Germline V lookup: CDR1 KGHDR, CDR2 SFDVKD. The TCR beta profiling, which covered VDJ combination and CDR3 sequence, was carried out using genomic DNA as the template. TCRdb used MiXCR to reprocess the reads, holding one entry per CDR3 protein. Of about 210,000 distinct CDR3 sequences listed, roughly 35% are singletons. The material sequenced was sorted CD4+, CD8+, or CD8+CD57+ T cells (not recorded which) from PBMCs. This receptor was identified in a human donor in good health, serving as a control. The V and J genes are TRBV24-1 and TRBJ1-2; D not certain. In DNA, the CDR3 is TGTGCCACCAGCCGTGACGGATTCTACACCTTC. Amino acid sequence: CATSRDGFYTF.